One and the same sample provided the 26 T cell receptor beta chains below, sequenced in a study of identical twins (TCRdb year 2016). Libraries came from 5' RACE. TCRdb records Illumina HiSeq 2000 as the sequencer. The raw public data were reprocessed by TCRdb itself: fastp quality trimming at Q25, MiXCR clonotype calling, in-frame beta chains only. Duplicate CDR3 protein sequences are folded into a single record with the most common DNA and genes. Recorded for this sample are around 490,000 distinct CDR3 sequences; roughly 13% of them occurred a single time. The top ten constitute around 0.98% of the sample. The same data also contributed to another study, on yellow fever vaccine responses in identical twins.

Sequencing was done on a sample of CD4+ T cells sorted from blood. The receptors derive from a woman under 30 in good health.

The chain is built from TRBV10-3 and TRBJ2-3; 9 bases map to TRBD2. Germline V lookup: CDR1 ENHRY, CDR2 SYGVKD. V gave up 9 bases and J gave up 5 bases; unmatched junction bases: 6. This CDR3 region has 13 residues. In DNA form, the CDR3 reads TGTGCCATTCTCCGCGGGGGGGGAGATACGCAGTATTTT. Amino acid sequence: CAILRGGGDTQYF.

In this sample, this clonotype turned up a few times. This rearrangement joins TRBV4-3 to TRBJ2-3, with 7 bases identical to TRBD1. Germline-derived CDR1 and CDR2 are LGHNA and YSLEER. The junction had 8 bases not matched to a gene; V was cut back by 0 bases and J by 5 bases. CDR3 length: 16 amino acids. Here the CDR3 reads CASSQETGAGVDTQYF. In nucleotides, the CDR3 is TGCGCCAGCAGCCAAGAAACAGGGGCAGGTGTAGATACGCAGTATTTT.

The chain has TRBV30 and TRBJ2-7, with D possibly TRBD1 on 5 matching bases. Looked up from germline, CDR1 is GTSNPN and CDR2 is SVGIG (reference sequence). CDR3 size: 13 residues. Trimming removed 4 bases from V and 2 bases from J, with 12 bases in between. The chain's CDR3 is CAWTRADTYEQYF. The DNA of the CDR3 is TGTGCCTGGACCAGGGCGGATACCTACGAGCAGTACTTC.

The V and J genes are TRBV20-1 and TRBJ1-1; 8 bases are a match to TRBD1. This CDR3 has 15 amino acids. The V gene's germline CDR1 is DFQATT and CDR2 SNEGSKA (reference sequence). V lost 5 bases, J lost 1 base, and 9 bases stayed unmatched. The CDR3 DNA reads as TGCAGTGCTTTCGTTGGACAGGGTACGAACACTGAAGCTTTCTTT. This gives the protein CSAFVGQGTNTEAFF.

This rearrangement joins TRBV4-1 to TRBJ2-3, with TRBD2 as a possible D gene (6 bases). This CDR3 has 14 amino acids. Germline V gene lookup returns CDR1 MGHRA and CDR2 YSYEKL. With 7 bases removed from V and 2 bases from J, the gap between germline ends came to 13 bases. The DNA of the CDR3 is TGCGCCAGCAAGGTGACTAGGATCACAGATACGCAGTATTTT. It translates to CASKVTRITDTQYF.

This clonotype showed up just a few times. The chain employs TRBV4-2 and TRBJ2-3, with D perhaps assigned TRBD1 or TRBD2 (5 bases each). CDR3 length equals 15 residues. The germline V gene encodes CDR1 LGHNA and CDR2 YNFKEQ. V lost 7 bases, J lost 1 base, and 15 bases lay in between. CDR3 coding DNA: TGTGCCAGCACCCGGGGCAGGGCTGGCACAGATACGCAGTATTTT. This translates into CASTRGRAGTDTQYF.

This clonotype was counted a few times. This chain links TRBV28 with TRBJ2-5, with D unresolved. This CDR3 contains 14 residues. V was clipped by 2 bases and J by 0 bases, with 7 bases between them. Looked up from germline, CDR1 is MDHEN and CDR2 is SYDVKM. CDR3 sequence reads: CASSLPRDQETQYF. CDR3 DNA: TGTGCCAGCAGTTTACCCCGCGACCAAGAGACCCAGTACTTC.

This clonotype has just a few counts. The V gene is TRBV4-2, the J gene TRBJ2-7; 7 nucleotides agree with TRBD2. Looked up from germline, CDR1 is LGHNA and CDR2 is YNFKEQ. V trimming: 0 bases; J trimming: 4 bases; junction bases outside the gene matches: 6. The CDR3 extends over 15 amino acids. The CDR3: CASSQDLGGVYEQYF. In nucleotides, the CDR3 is TGTGCCAGCAGCCAAGATTTGGGAGGGGTTTACGAGCAGTACTTC.

CDR3 in amino acids: CASSSLQGANEKLFF. DNA of the CDR3: TGCGCCAGCAGTTCTCTTCAGGGAGCTAATGAAAAACTGTTTTTT. The chain combines TRBV5-1 with TRBJ1-4; D might be TRBD1 (5 bases). The ends were cut back, 5 bases at V and 3 bases at J, with 14 bases in the middle. Germline values: CDR1 SGHRS, CDR2 YFSETQ. The CDR3 extends over 15 amino acids.

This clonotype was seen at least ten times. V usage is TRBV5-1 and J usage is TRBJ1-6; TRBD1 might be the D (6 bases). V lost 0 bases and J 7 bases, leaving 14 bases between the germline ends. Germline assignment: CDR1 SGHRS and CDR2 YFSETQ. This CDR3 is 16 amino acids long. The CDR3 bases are TGCGCCAGCAGCTTGGAGGGGGGCTCGGAAAATTCACCCCTCCACTTT. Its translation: CASSLEGGSENSPLHF.

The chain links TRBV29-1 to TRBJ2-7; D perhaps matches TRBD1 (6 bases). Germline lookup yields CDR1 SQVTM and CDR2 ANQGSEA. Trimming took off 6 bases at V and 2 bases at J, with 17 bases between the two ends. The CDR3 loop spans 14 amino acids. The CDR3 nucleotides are TGCAGCGTGACACCCGGGACACGGACCTACGAGCAGTACTTC. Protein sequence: CSVTPGTRTYEQYF.

DNA for the CDR3: TGCAGTGCTAGAGAGGGTTTGACAGGGACCAGGGAGACCCAGTACTTC. This encodes CSAREGLTGTRETQYF. The rearrangement joins TRBV20-1 to TRBJ2-5; 7 bases match TRBD1. The V gene's germline CDR1 is DFQATT and CDR2 SNEGSKA (reference sequence). After removal of 0 bases from V and 5 bases from J, the junction contained 12 bases not matched to a gene. There are 16 residues in the CDR3.

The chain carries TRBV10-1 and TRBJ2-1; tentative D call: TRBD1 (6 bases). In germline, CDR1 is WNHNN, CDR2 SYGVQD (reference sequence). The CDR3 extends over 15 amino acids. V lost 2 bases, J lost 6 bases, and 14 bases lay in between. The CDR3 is CASSEIPGVGNEQFF. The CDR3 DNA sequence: TGCGCCAGCAGTGAGATACCAGGGGTCGGCAATGAGCAGTTCTTC.

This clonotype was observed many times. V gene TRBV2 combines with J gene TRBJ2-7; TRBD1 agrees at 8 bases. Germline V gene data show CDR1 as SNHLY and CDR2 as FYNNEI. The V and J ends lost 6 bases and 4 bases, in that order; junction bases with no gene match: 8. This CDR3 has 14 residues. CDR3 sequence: CASRATGGNYEQYF. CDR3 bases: TGTGCCAGCAGAGCTACAGGGGGGAATTACGAGCAGTACTTC. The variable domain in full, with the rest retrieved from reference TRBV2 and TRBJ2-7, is EPEVTQTPSHQVTQMGQEVILRCVPISNHLYFYWYRQILGQKVEFLVSFYNNEISEKSEIFDDQFSVERPDGSNFTLKIRSTKLEDSAMYFCASRATGGNYEQYFGPGTRLTVT.

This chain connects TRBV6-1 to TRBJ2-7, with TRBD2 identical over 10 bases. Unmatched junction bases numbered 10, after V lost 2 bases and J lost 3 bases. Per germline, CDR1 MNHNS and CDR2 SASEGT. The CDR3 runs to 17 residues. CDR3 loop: CASSENYRPSGGYEQYF. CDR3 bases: TGTGCCAGCAGTGAAAATTATCGGCCTAGCGGGGGCTACGAGCAGTACTTC.

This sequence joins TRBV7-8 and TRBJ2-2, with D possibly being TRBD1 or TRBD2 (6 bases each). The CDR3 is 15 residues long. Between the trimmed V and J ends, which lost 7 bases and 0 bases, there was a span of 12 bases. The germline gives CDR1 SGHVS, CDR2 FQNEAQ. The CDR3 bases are TGTGCCAGCACGAGGGGGGAGCCGAACACCGGGGAGCTGTTTTTT. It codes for CASTRGEPNTGELFF.

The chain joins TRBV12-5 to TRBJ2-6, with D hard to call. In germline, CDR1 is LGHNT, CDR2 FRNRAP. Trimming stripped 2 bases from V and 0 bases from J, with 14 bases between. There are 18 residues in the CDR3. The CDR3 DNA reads TGTGCTAGTGGTTTGTCCCCTGCGGTGCTCTCTGGGGCCAACGTCCTGACTTTC. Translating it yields CASGLSPAVLSGANVLTF.

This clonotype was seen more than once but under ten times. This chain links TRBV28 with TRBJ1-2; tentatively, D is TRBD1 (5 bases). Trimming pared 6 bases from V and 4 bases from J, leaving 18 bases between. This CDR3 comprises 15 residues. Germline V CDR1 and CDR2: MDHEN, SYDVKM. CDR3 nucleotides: TGTGCCAGCAGCTCTCAGCGGGGCGGAGGCTATGGCTACACCTTC. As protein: CASSSQRGGGYGYTF.

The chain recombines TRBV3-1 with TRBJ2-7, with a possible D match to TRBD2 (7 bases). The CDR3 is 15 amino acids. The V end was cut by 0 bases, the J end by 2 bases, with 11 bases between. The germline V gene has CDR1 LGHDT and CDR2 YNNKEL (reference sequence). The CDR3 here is CASSQDWGGAYEQYF. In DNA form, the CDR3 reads TGTGCCAGCAGCCAAGATTGGGGGGGCGCCTACGAGCAGTACTTC.

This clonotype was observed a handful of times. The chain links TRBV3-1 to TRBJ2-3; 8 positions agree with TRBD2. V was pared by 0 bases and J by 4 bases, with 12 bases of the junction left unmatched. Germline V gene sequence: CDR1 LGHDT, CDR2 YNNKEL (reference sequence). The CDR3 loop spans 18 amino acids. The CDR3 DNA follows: TGTGCCAGCAGCCAAGACTTATTCGGGGGGGGACCCCCAGATACGCAGTATTTT. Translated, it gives CASSQDLFGGGPPDTQYF.

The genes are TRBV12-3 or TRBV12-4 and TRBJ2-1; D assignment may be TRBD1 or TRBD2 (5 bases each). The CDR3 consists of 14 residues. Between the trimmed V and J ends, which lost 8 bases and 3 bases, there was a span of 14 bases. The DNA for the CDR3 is TGTGCCAGCGTCCCGGGGCAGGGCTACAATGAGCAGTTCTTC. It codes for CASVPGQGYNEQFF.

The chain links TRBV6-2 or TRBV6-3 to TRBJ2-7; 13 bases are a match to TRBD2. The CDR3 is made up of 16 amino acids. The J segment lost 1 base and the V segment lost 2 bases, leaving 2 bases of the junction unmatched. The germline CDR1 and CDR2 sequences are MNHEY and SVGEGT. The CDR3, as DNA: TGTGCCAGCAGTTACCCGACTAGCGGGAGGTCCTACGAGCAGTACTTC. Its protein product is CASSYPTSGRSYEQYF.

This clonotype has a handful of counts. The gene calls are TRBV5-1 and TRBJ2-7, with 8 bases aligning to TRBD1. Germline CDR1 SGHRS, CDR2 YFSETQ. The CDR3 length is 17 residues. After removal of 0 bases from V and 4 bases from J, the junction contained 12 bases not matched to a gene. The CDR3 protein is CASSLEPRDRGRYEQYF. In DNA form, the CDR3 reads TGCGCCAGCAGCTTGGAGCCTCGAGACAGGGGTAGATACGAGCAGTACTTC.

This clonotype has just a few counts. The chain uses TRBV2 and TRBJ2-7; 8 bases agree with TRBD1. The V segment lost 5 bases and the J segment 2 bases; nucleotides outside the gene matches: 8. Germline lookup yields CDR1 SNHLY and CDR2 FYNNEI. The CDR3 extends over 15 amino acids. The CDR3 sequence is CASSNGQGAPYEQYF. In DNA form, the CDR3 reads TGTGCCAGCAGTAACGGACAGGGTGCGCCCTACGAGCAGTACTTC.

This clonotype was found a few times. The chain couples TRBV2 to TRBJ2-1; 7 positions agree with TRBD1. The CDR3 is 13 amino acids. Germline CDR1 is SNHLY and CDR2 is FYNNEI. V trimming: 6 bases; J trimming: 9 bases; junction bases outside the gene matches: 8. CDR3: CASSPGGRGEQFF. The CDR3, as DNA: TGTGCCAGCAGCCCAGGGGGAAGAGGTGAGCAGTTCTTC.

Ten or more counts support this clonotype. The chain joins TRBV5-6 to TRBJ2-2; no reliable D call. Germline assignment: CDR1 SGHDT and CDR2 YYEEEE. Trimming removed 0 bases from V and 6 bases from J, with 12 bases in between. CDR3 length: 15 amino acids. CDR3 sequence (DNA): TGTGCCAGCAGCTTGGAGTGGGTAGAGTCCGGGGAGCTGTTTTTT. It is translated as CASSLEWVESGELFF.